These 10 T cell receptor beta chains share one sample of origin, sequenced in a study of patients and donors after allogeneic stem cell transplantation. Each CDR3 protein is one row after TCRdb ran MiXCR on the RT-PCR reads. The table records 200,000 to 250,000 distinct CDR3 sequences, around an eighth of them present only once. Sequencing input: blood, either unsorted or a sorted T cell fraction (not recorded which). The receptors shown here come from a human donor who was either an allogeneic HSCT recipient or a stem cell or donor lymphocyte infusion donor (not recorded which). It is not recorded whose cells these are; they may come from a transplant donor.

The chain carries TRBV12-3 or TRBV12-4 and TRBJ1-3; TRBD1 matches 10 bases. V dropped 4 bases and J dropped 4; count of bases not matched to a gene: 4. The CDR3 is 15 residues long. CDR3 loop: CASSWTGGQGNTIYF. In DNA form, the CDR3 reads TGTGCCAGCAGTTGGACAGGGGGTCAAGGAAACACCATATATTTT.

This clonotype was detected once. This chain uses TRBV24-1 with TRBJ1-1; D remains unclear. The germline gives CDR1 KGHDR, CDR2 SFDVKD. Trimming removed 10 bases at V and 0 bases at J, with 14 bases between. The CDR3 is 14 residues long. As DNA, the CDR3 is TGTGCCACAGCCGCAGGAGGGATGAACACTGAAGCTTTCTTT. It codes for CATAAGGMNTEAFF.

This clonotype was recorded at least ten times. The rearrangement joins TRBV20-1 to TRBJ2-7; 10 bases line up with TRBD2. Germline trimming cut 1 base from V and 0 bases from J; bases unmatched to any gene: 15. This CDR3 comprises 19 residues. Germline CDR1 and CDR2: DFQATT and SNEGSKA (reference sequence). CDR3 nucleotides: TGCAGTGCTAGAGGCCCGGGGGCTAGCGGGAGCCCCCACTCCTACGAGCAGTACTTC. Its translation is CSARGPGASGSPHSYEQYF.

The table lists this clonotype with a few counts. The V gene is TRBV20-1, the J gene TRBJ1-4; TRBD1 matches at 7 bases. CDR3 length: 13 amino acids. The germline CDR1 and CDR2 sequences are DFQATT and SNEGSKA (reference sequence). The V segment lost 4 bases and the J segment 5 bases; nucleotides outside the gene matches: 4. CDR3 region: CSANRGPNEKLFF. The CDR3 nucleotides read TGCAGTGCTAACAGGGGCCCGAATGAAAAACTGTTTTTT.

The CDR3 nucleotides read TGTGCCAGTAGGAACGAAGAGTATAGCAATCAGCCCCAGCATTTT. It specifies CASRNEEYSNQPQHF. The chain has TRBV19 and TRBJ1-5; no definite D call. Trimming took 6 bases from V and 0 from J, leaving 12 bases between them. Germline CDR1 reads LNHDA; CDR2 reads SQIVND (reference sequence). The CDR3 extends over 15 amino acids.

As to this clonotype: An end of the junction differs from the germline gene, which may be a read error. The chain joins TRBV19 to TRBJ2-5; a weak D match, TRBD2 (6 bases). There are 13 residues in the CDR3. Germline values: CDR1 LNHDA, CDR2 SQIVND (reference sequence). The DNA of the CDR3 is TGTGCCAGTAATATAGGGAGGCGGGAGACCCAGTACTTC. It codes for CASNIGRRETQYF.

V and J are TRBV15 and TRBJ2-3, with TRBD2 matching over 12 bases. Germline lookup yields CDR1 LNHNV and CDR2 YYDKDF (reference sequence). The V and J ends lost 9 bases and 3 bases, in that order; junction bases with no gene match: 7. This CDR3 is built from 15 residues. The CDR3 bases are TGTGCCACGTCTAGCGGGAGGGCCAGGACAGATACGCAGTATTTT. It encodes CATSSGRARTDTQYF.

DNA for the CDR3: TGTGCCAGCAGCCCGACGAACGAGATTTCACCCCTCCACTTT. This encodes CASSPTNEISPLHF. This rearrangement joins TRBV7-2 to TRBJ1-6; D is unresolved. Germline CDR1 SGHTA, CDR2 FQGNSA. V dropped 5 bases and J dropped 9 bases, with 14 bases sitting between them. The CDR3 covers 14 residues.

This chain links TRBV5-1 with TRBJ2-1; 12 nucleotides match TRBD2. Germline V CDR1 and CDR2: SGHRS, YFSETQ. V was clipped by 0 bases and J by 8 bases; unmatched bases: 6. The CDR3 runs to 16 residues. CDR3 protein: CASSLDLAGGADEQFF. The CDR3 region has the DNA TGCGCCAGCAGCTTGGATCTAGCGGGGGGGGCCGATGAGCAGTTCTTC.

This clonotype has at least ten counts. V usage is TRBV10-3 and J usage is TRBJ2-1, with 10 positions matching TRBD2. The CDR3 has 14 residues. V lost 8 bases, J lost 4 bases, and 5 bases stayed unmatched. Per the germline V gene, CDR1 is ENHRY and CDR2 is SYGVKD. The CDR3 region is CAIATSGEYNEQFF. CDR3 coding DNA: TGTGCCATCGCCACTAGCGGGGAGTACAATGAGCAGTTCTTC.